Listed below are T cell receptor beta chains from one sample, sequenced in a study of blood T cells in healthy people across ages. TCRdb used MiXCR to reprocess the 5' RACE reads, holding one entry per CDR3 protein. This table holds 600,000 to 1,000,000 distinct CDR3 sequences, about three fifths found once. Sequenced input: blood. The receptors here all came from a young man in good health. Each CDR3 is given with its conserved first and last residue. The D gene is left open where the match is weak. Size is stated for part of the rows, as once, few or many counts, or as a class when the clone is expanded.

length: 17
J: TRBJ2-1
size: NA
D: NA
V: TRBV11-2
DNA: TGTGCCAGCAGCTTGGTCCTTGCGACAGCATCCTACAATGAGCAGTTCTTC
CDR3: CASSLVLATASYNEQFF

length: 11
J: TRBJ1-1
size: NA
D: NA
V: TRBV2
DNA: TGTGCCAGGAAGATGAGCACTGAAGCTTTCTTT
CDR3: CARKMSTEAFF

length: 14
J: TRBJ2-1
size: NA
D: TRBD1
V: TRBV12-3/TRBV12-4
DNA: TGTGCCAGCAGTGATGGACAGGCCTACAATGAGCAGTTCTTC
CDR3: CASSDGQAYNEQFF

length: 13
J: TRBJ1-1
size: NA
D: NA
V: TRBV28
DNA: TGTGCCAGCAGGCTGGGGAACTTGGTTGAAGCTTTCTTT
CDR3: CASRLGNLVEAFF

length: 14
J: TRBJ2-5
size: NA
D: NA
V: TRBV29-1
DNA: TGCAGCGTTGAAGAAGCAGGTCCGGAAGAGACCCAGTACTTC
CDR3: CSVEEAGPEETQYF

length: 12
J: TRBJ2-7
size: few
D: NA
V: TRBV4-2
DNA: TGTGCCAGCACCTCGTTACTCTACGAGCAGTACTTC
CDR3: CASTSLLYEQYF

length: 16
J: TRBJ2-2
size: NA
D: TRBD2
V: TRBV6-5
DNA: TGTGCCAGCAGGCCGGCCGGGACTAGCCTAACCGGGGAGCTGTTTTTT
CDR3: CASRPAGTSLTGELFF

length: 14
J: TRBJ2-7
size: NA
D: NA
V: TRBV6-1
DNA: TGTGCCAGCATATCATTCAGCTCTTCCTACGAGCAGTACTTC
CDR3: CASISFSSSYEQYF

length: 13
J: TRBJ1-2
size: once
D: NA
V: TRBV3-1
DNA: TGTGCCAGCAGCCAAGAGGGGGACTATGGCTACACCTTC
CDR3: CASSQEGDYGYTF

length: 15
J: TRBJ1-1
size: NA
D: TRBD1
V: TRBV5-1
DNA: TGCGCCAGCAGCCTCGGACAGGGGAAGTTCACTGAAGCTTTCTTT
CDR3: CASSLGQGKFTEAFF

length: 15
J: TRBJ2-4
size: few
D: NA
V: TRBV5-1
DNA: TGCGCCAGCAGCTTTGGACAAACCTATATGAACATTCAGTACTTC
CDR3: CASSFGQTYMNIQYF

length: 13
J: TRBJ2-7
size: NA
D: NA
V: TRBV29-1
DNA: TGCAGCGTTGATGAAGGGAGCTCCTACGAGCAGTACTTC
CDR3: CSVDEGSSYEQYF

length: 16
J: TRBJ2-3
size: NA
D: TRBD2
V: TRBV2
DNA: TGTGCCAGCACCGAAGATAGCGGGGGCTCGAGGGATACGCAGTATTTT
CDR3: CASTEDSGGSRDTQYF

length: 17
J: TRBJ2-1
size: NA
D: NA
V: TRBV4-3
DNA: TGCGCCAGCAGCCAAGAGGTGACTAGTGCGGAGGGAGATGAGCAGTTCTTC
CDR3: CASSQEVTSAEGDEQFF

length: 15
J: TRBJ2-7
size: NA
D: TRBD1
V: TRBV7-2
DNA: TGTGCCAGCAGGGGAGAGGACAGGGGTCTTTACGAGCAGTACTTC
CDR3: CASRGEDRGLYEQYF

length: 13
J: TRBJ1-2
size: NA
D: NA
V: TRBV6-5
DNA: TGTGCCAGCAGCGACGACAGGAACTATGGCTACACCTTC
CDR3: CASSDDRNYGYTF

length: 12
J: TRBJ2-1
size: NA
D: NA
V: TRBV12-5
DNA: TGTGCTAGTGGTTTAAATAGCCATGAGCAGTTCTTC
CDR3: CASGLNSHEQFF

length: 16
J: TRBJ2-7
size: NA
D: NA
V: TRBV11-2
DNA: TGTGCCAGCAGCTTAGGTCTGGGGCTAGAGCTTCCCGAGCAGTACTTC
CDR3: CASSLGLGLELPEQYF

length: 15
J: TRBJ1-4
size: NA
D: TRBD1
V: TRBV28
DNA: TGTGCCAGCAACTTAAGGGGACAGGGACGGGAAAAACTGTTTTTT
CDR3: CASNLRGQGREKLFF

length: 16
J: TRBJ1-2
size: NA
D: TRBD1
V: TRBV6-2/TRBV6-3
DNA: TGTGCCAGCAGTCTACAGGGGCGCGGGTTTCGGTATGGCTACACCTTC
CDR3: CASSLQGRGFRYGYTF

length: 12
J: TRBJ2-1
size: once
D: NA
V: TRBV27
DNA: TGTGCCGGCAGTTTACGGGGCAATGAGCAGTTCTTC
CDR3: CAGSLRGNEQFF

length: 16
J: TRBJ1-2
size: few
D: NA
V: TRBV4-2
DNA: TGTGCCAGCAGCCGCAACCCGGGACAAATTAACTATGGCTACACCTTC
CDR3: CASSRNPGQINYGYTF

length: 16
J: TRBJ2-5
size: NA
D: TRBD2
V: TRBV3-1
DNA: TGTGCCAGCAGCCAAGAATGGGGGACTAGGATTGAGAGACAGTACTTC
CDR3: CASSQEWGTRIERQYF

length: 16
J: TRBJ2-3
size: many
D: TRBD2
V: TRBV10-3
DNA: TGTGCCATCAGTGATGGGCTAGCGGGAGGTGCAGATACGCAGTATTTT
CDR3: CAISDGLAGGADTQYF

length: 14
J: TRBJ1-4
size: once
D: NA
V: TRBV5-1
DNA: TGCGCCAGCAGTTCCGGAGTTGGGAATGAAAAACTGTTTTTT
CDR3: CASSSGVGNEKLFF

length: 15
J: TRBJ1-1
size: NA
D: NA
V: TRBV16
DNA: TGTGCCAGCAGCCAATTTCAGGGTTTGAACACTGAAGCTTTCTTT
CDR3: CASSQFQGLNTEAFF

length: 16
J: TRBJ1-2
size: NA
D: TRBD1
V: TRBV20-1
DNA: TGCAGTGCTAGAGATCTGTTTCGTGGACAGGGTGATGGCTACACCTTC
CDR3: CSARDLFRGQGDGYTF

length: 18
J: TRBJ2-1
size: NA
D: TRBD2
V: TRBV24-1
DNA: TGTGCCACCAGTGACCGGGGGGGCATACAGCAGAGCCTCCATGAGCAGTTCTTC
CDR3: CATSDRGGIQQSLHEQFF

length: 15
J: TRBJ2-3
size: few
D: TRBD2
V: TRBV20-1
DNA: TGCAGTGCAACTACCGGGACTAGTGTCGCAGATACGCAGTATTTT
CDR3: CSATTGTSVADTQYF

length: 13
J: TRBJ2-7
size: NA
D: NA
V: TRBV9
DNA: TGTGCCAGCAGCGGAGAAGTTGGGTACGAGCAGTACTTC
CDR3: CASSGEVGYEQYF

length: 14
J: TRBJ2-6
size: few
D: NA
V: TRBV6-1
DNA: TGTGCCAGCGGAGGAAGCTCTGGGGCCAACGTCCTGACTTTC
CDR3: CASGGSSGANVLTF

length: 14
J: TRBJ2-5
size: NA
D: NA
V: TRBV11-3
DNA: TGTGCCAGCAGCTCCGGTACAGGGTCGGGGACCCAGTACTTC
CDR3: CASSSGTGSGTQYF

length: 12
J: TRBJ1-2
size: NA
D: NA
V: TRBV6-6
DNA: TGTGCCAGCAACGTCGATAGGGGTGGCTACACCTTC
CDR3: CASNVDRGGYTF

length: 14
J: TRBJ1-5
size: NA
D: TRBD1
V: TRBV25-1
DNA: TGTGCCAGCAGTGGGGCAGGGGGCCTTCAGCCCCAGCATTTT
CDR3: CASSGAGGLQPQHF

length: 15
J: TRBJ2-7
size: NA
D: TRBD1
V: TRBV7-2
DNA: TGTGCCAGCAGCTTAGGCAGGGGGTTAGCCTACGAGCAGTACTTC
CDR3: CASSLGRGLAYEQYF